Following are 17 T cell receptor beta chains from one sample sequenced in a study of T cells in Graves' hyperthyroidism and ophthalmopathy. Researchers amplified the TCR beta CDR3 regions from RNA transcripts. The TCR CDR3 was amplified in a first-round RT-PCR using the HTBI primer set. TCRdb redid the calling of the multiplex PCR reads with MiXCR, one entry per CDR3 protein. In the table there are 450,000 to 700,000 distinct CDR3 sequences, 46% of which are singletons. The sample consisted of peripheral blood or thyroid tissue (not recorded which). These receptors were collected from an adult woman with Graves' disease, either hyperthyroidism or ophthalmopathy (not recorded which).

This chain joins TRBV25-1 and TRBJ1-2, with D maybe TRBD1 (5 bases). Trimming took off 2 bases at V and 5 bases at J, with 12 bases between the two ends. CDR1 and CDR2 from the germline V gene are MGHDK and SYGVNS. CDR3 length equals 14 residues. This chain's CDR3 is CASSEGTAVYGYTF. Here the CDR3 DNA reads TGTGCCAGCAGTGAAGGGACCGCCGTATATGGCTACACCTTC.

The chain carries TRBV29-1 and TRBJ1-4; D gene uncertain. CDR1 SQVTM and CDR2 ANQGSEA come from the germline V gene. V lost 4 bases and J lost 4, with 4 bases in between. The CDR3 runs to 11 residues. CDR3 region: CSVGGNEKLFF. The CDR3 DNA is TGCAGCGTTGGGGGTAATGAAAAACTGTTTTTT. Drawing the rest from reference TRBV29-1 and TRBJ1-4, the complete variable domain is SAVISQKPSRDICQRGTSLTIQCQVDSQVTMMFWYRQQPGQSLTLIATANQGSEATYESGFVIDKFPISRPNLTFSTLTVSNMSPEDSSIYLCSVGGNEKLFFGSGTQLSVL.

The sample holds many counts of this clonotype. This chain connects TRBV10-3 to TRBJ2-7; TRBD2 matches 8 bases. Germline assignment: CDR1 ENHRY and CDR2 SYGVKD. V lost 6 bases and J lost 4; bases outside the gene matches: 11. This CDR3 contains 15 residues. CDR3 DNA: TGTGCCATCAGGGGGGCCGACGGGGGGGCTTACGAGCAGTACTTC. Amino acids: CAIRGADGGAYEQYF.

This sequence joins TRBV12-3 or TRBV12-4 and TRBJ1-2, with TRBD1 matching over 8 bases. V lost 7 bases, J lost 8 bases, and 15 bases stayed unmatched. The CDR3 totals 15 residues. The CDR3, as DNA: TGTGCCAGCACCCCAGGGGGCCCGGGCACTGGCGGCTACACCTTC. Translation gives CASTPGGPGTGGYTF.

Many counts were recorded for this clonotype. V and J are TRBV10-3 and TRBJ1-4; D gene uncertain. Per the germline V gene, CDR1 is ENHRY and CDR2 is SYGVKD. The CDR3 spans 13 residues. V lost 11 bases, J lost 7 bases, and 17 bases lay in between. The CDR3, as DNA: TGTGCCTCCACCCCGTCGGGGAGTGAAAAACTGTTTTTT. This gives the protein CASTPSGSEKLFF.

A remark on this clonotype: This may be a read error, as it is one base from a much larger clone. The final CDR3 position lacks the conserved phenylalanine or tryptophan, pointing to a likely read error. The chain joins TRBV11-2 to TRBJ1-2; D gene ambiguous. Germline lookup yields CDR1 SGHAT and CDR2 FQNNGV. This CDR3 region has 15 residues. Trimming pared 1 base from V and 5 bases from J, leaving 14 bases between. The CDR3 coding sequence is TGTGCCAGCAGCTTAGTGGTCCGGGCCTCATATGGCTACACCCTC. Its protein is CASSLVVRASYGYTL.

This clonotype was seen many times. This chain's CDR3 is CASSAHRDMNTEAFF. As DNA, the CDR3 is TGCGCCAGCAGCGCGCACAGGGATATGAACACTGAAGCTTTCTTT. The chain uses TRBV5-1 and TRBJ1-1, with TRBD1 as a possible D gene (6 bases). Trimming left V 4 bases short and J 0 bases short, with 13 bases between. Germline V gene data show CDR1 as SGHRS and CDR2 as YFSETQ. The CDR3 is 15 amino acids.

CDR3 amino acids: CASSPAGESPLHF. DNA of the CDR3: TGTGCCAGCAGCCCCGCGGGGGAATCACCCCTCCACTTT. The chain recombines TRBV7-8 with TRBJ1-6; D may be TRBD1 (5 bases). Germline V gene sequence: CDR1 SGHVS, CDR2 FQNEAQ. The length of the CDR3 is 13 residues. V dropped 5 bases and J dropped 10 bases, with 12 bases sitting between them.

Only a few counts were recorded for this clonotype. The gene calls are TRBV6-5 and TRBJ1-2; no clear D gene. Between the trimmed V and J ends, which lost 3 bases and 8 bases, there was a span of 25 bases. The germline V gene encodes CDR1 MNHEY and CDR2 SVGAGI. The length of the CDR3 is 17 residues. CDR3 coding DNA: TGTGCCAGCAGTTATGGGTTCCGGGCAGCTGAGGGTGGAGGCTACACCTTC. Protein sequence: CASSYGFRAAEGGGYTF.

The chain carries TRBV9 and TRBJ2-2, with TRBD2 matching 7 bases. The CDR3 runs to 18 residues. Looked up from germline, CDR1 is SGDLS and CDR2 is YYNGEE. Losses at the gene ends were 0 bases for V and 5 bases for J; bases not matched to a gene: 13. CDR3 loop: CASSVGASGRAATGELFF. CDR3 DNA: TGTGCCAGCAGCGTAGGGGCTAGCGGTAGGGCGGCGACCGGGGAGCTGTTTTTT. Based on the CDR3 plus reference TRBV9 and TRBJ2-2, the full variable domain is DSGVTQTPKHLITATGQRVTLRCSPRSGDLSVYWYQQSLDQGLQFLIQYYNGEERAKGNILERFSAQQFPDLHSELNLSSLELGDSALYFCASSVGASGRAATGELFFGEGSRLTVL.

This clonotype has a handful of counts. The chain links TRBV7-3 to TRBJ1-2; unclear D gene. CDR1 and CDR2 from the germline V gene are SGHTA and FQGTGA. V lost 5 bases to trimming and J lost 7 bases, with 8 bases between them. This CDR3 has 11 amino acids. This CDR3 is CASSPPPGYTF. DNA of the CDR3: TGTGCCAGCAGCCCGCCCCCTGGCTACACCTTC. The complete variable domain, with remaining parts taken from reference TRBV7-3 and TRBJ1-2, reads GAGVSQTPSNKVTEKGKYVELRCDPISGHTALYWYRQSLGQGPEFLIYFQGTGAADDSGLPNDRFFAVRPEGSVSTLKIQRTERGDSAVYLCASSPPPGYTFGSGTRLTVV.

The gene calls are TRBV10-3 and TRBJ2-5, with D perhaps matching TRBD1 or TRBD2 (5 bases each). With 2 bases removed from V and 2 bases from J, the gap between germline ends came to 12 bases. This CDR3 has 15 amino acids. Germline CDR1 reads ENHRY; CDR2 reads SYGVKD. CDR3 bases: TGTGCCATCAGTGAGGAGGGGCAGTGGCAAGAGACCCAGTACTTC. Its protein is CAISEEGQWQETQYF.

This clonotype has a count of ten or more. This chain joins TRBV2 and TRBJ2-7, with TRBD1 as a possible D gene (6 bases). Germline CDR1 reads SNHLY; CDR2 reads FYNNEI. With 10 bases removed from V and 0 bases from J, the gap between germline ends came to 13 bases. CDR3 size: 13 residues. CDR3 bases: TGTGCCAACGGGGACAAACTCTCCTACGAGCAGTACTTC. It encodes CANGDKLSYEQYF.

Many counts were recorded for this clonotype. The chain recombines TRBV19 with TRBJ1-5; D is ambiguous. The CDR3 totals 12 residues. Deletions cut 4 bases from V and 5 bases from J, with 6 bases between. Germline V gene data show CDR1 as LNHDA and CDR2 as SQIVND (reference sequence). The CDR3: CASSNHDQPQHF. The DNA of the CDR3 is TGTGCCAGTAGTAACCATGATCAGCCCCAGCATTTT.

The chain recombines TRBV7-2 with TRBJ2-3; D is perhaps TRBD1 (6 bases). The CDR3 has 15 residues. With 2 bases removed from V and 0 bases from J, the gap between germline ends came to 9 bases. From germline, CDR1 is SGHTA and CDR2 FQGNSA. The CDR3: CASSLQGPSTDTQYF. Written as DNA, the CDR3 is TGTGCCAGCAGCTTACAGGGGCCGAGCACAGATACGCAGTATTTT.

Regarding this clonotype: This could be a read error, since a much larger clone is one nucleotide away. The chain joins TRBV9 to TRBJ2-5; D ambiguous. From germline, CDR1 is SGDLS and CDR2 YYNGEE. CDR3 length equals 15 residues. CDR3 nucleotides: TGTGCCAGCAGCGTAGTTGGTCTCCTCCAAGGGACCCAGTACTTC. Translating gives CASSVVGLLQGTQYF.

The chain uses TRBV29-1 and TRBJ1-2, with 8 bases fitting TRBD1. CDR3 size: 12 residues. CDR1 is SQVTM, CDR2 ANQGSEA, per germline. With 6 bases clipped from V and 8 bases from J, the junction kept 8 bases outside the gene matches. CDR3 region: CSVETGAGGYTF. In DNA, the CDR3 is TGCAGCGTCGAGACAGGGGCCGGGGGCTACACCTTC.